These 2 T cell receptor beta chains were all obtained from the same sample, sequenced in a study of cytomegalovirus exposure and HLA in healthy donors. The primer mix had 60 Vbeta and 13 Jbeta primers. Clones were read by immunoSEQ multiplex PCR, and TCRdb kept only the in-frame ones, dropping some. The data show about 110,000 clones, just over 70% seen once. What was sequenced was PBMCs. These receptors originate from a boy between 5 and 17 years old in good health and CMV-seronegative.

The chain carries TRBV5-6 and TRBJ1-5; D gene ambiguous. CDR3 size: 15 residues. Looked up from germline, CDR1 is SGHDT and CDR2 is YYEEEE. The ends were cut back, 2 bases at V and 2 bases at J, with 11 bases in the middle. The CDR3 reads CASSFTGMGNQPQHF. In nucleotides, the CDR3 is TGTGCCAGCAGCTTCACGGGGATGGGCAATCAGCCCCAGCATTTT.

This rearrangement joins TRBV7-9 to TRBJ2-7; TRBD2 matches at 9 bases. In germline, CDR1 is SEHNR, CDR2 FQNEAQ (reference sequence). This CDR3 has 16 amino acids. J lost 0 bases, V lost 5 bases, and 8 bases had no gene match. In DNA form, the CDR3 reads TGTGCCAGCAGCCCCCCCCTAGCGGGGCTCTCCTACGAGCAGTACTTC. Translated: CASSPPLAGLSYEQYF.